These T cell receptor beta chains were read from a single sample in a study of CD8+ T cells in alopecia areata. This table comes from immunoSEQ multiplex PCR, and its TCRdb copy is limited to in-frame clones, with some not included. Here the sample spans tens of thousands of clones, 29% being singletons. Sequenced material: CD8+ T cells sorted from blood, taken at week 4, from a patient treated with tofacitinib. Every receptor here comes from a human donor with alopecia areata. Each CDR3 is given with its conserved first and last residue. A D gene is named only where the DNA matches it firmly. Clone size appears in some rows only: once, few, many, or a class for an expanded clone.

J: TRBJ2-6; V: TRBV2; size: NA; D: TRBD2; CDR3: CASYERGTLEANVLTF; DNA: TGTGCCAGCTATGAGCGGGGAACGCTGGAGGCCAACGTCCTGACTTTC
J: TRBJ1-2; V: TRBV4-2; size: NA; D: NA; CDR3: CASNRKNPGADGYTF; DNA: TGTGCCAGCAACCGAAAAAACCCAGGGGCGGATGGCTACACCTTC
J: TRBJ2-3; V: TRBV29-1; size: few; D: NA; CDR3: CSVELLGDTQYF; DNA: TGCAGCGTTGAATTATTGGGAGATACGCAGTATTTT
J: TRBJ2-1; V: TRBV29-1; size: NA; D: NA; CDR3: CSVEGTRGASYNEQFF; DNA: TGCAGCGTTGAAGGGACGCGGGGTGCCTCCTACAATGAGCAGTTCTTC
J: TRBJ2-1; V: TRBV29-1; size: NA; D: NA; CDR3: CSGQHNEQFF; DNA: TGCAGCGGACAGCACAATGAGCAGTTCTTC
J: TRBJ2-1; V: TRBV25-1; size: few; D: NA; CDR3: CASSIIGLEQFF; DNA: TGTGCCAGCAGTATCATTGGGCTTGAGCAGTTCTTC
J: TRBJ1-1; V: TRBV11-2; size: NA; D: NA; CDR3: CASSADPTNTEAFF; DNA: TGTGCCAGCAGCGCGGACCCAACTAACACTGAAGCTTTCTTT
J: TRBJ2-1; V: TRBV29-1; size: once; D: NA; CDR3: CSVVGAPSSYNEQFF; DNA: TGCAGCGTTGTCGGAGCGCCAAGCTCCTACAATGAGCAGTTCTTC
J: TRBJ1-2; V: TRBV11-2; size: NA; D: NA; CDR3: CASSLLGPASLYGYTF; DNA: TGTGCCAGCAGCTTACTAGGGCCAGCCTCCCTCTATGGCTACACCTTC
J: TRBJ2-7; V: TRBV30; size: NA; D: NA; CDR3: CAWSGAYEQYF; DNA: TGTGCCTGGAGTGGGGCGTACGAGCAGTACTTC
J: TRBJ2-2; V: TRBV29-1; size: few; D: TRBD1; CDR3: CSVASQGVVGELFF; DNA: TGCAGCGTTGCTTCTCAGGGGGTGGTCGGGGAGCTGTTTTTT
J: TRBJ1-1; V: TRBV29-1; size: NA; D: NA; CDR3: CSVEDGVNTEAFF; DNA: TGCAGCGTTGAAGATGGCGTGAACACTGAAGCTTTCTTT
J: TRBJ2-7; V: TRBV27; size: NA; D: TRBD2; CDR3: CASSPVAGGPNEQYF; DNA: TGTGCCAGCAGCCCCGTAGCGGGAGGGCCGAACGAGCAGTACTTC
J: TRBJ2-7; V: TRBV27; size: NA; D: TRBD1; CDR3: CASGTGGGYEQYF; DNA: TGTGCCAGCGGGACAGGGGGCGGGTACGAGCAGTACTTC
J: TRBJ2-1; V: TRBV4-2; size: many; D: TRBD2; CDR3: CASSQDSAGAPYNEQFF; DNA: TGTGCCAGCAGCCAAGATTCGGCGGGAGCCCCCTACAATGAGCAGTTCTTC
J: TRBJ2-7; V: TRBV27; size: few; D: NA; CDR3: CASSLSRVYEQYF; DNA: TGTGCCAGCAGTTTATCCAGGGTCTACGAGCAGTACTTC
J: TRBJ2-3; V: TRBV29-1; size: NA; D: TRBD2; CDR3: CSVPGLPRTDTQYF; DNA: TGCAGCGTTCCGGGACTACCCCGCACAGATACGCAGTATTTT
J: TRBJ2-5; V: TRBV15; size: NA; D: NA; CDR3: CATSPTIGAGTQYF; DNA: TGTGCCACCAGCCCTACCATCGGTGCTGGGACCCAGTACTTC
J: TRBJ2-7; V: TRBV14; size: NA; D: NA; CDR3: CASSHGRMELDEQYF; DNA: TGTGCCAGCAGCCATGGACGGATGGAATTGGACGAGCAGTACTTC
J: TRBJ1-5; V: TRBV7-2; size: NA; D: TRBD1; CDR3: CASSLRGRGLQQPQHF; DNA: TGTGCCAGCAGTTTAAGGGGGCGGGGGTTGCAGCAGCCCCAGCATTTT
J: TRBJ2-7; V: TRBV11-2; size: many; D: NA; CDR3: CASSWSQEQYF; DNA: TGTGCCAGCAGCTGGTCCCAGGAGCAGTACTTC
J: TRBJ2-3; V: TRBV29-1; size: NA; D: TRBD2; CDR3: CSAQGLAGGTSSTDTQYF; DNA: TGCAGCGCGCAGGGACTAGCGGGAGGAACCTCTAGCACAGATACGCAGTATTTT
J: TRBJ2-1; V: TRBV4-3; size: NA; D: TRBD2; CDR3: CASSQWTSGLTNNEQFF; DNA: TGCGCCAGCAGCCAATGGACTAGCGGGCTAACAAACAATGAGCAGTTCTTC
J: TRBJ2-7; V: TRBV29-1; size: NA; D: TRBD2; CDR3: CSVYGTSGSSWEQYF; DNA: TGCAGCGTTTACGGGACTAGCGGGAGTTCTTGGGAGCAGTACTTC
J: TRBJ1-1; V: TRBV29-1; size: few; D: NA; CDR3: CSVGLGTEAFF; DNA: TGCAGCGTTGGTTTGGGAACTGAAGCTTTCTTT
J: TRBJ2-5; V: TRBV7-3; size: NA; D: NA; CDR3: CASSLTGKETQYF; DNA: TGTGCCAGCAGCTTAACAGGAAAAGAGACCCAGTACTTC
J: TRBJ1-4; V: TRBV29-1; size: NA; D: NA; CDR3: CSVDQGYDEKLFF; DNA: TGCAGCGTTGACCAGGGGTATGACGAAAAACTGTTTTTT
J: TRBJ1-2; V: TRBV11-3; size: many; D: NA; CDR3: CASSLASGDGYTF; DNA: TGTGCCAGCAGCTTAGCTTCAGGAGATGGCTACACCTTC
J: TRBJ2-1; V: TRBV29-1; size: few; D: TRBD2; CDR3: CSAELAGGPSYNEQFF; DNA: TGCAGCGCGGAACTAGCGGGAGGGCCATCCTACAATGAGCAGTTCTTC
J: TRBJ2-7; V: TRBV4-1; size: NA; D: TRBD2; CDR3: CASSRGTTPYEQYF; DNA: TGCGCCAGCAGCCGAGGGACTACACCCTACGAGCAGTACTTC
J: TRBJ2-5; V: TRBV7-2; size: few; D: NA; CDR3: CASSPGNLETQYF; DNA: TGTGCCAGCAGCCCCGGGAACCTAGAGACCCAGTACTTC
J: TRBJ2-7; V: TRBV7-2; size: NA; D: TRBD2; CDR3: CASSLGRELAGEQYF; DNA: TGTGCCAGCAGCTTAGGGCGGGAGCTTGCGGGTGAGCAGTACTTC
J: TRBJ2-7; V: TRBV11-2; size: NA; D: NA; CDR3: CASHTGRCKYF; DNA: TGTGCCAGCCACACAGGGAGGTGTAAGTACTTC
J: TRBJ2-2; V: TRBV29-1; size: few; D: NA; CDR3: CSVEKGLAGELFF; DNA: TGCAGCGTTGAAAAGGGGCTAGCCGGGGAGCTGTTTTTT
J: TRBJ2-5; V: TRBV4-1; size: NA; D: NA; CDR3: CASSQIQGGYQETQYF; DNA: TGCGCCAGCAGCCAGATACAGGGAGGGTACCAAGAGACCCAGTACTTC
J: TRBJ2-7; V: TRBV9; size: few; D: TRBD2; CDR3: CASSVRGLEDRQYF; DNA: TGTGCCAGCAGCGTACGGGGACTAGAGGACAGGCAGTACTTC
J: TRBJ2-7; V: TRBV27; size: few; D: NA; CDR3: CASSFGGNYEQYF; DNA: TGTGCCAGCAGCTTCGGGGGTAACTACGAGCAGTACTTC
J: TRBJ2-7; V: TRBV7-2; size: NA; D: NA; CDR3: CASSPRTVSYEQYF; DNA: TGTGCCAGCAGCCCCAGGACGGTATCCTACGAGCAGTACTTC
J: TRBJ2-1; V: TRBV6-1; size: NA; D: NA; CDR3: CASSEVTSSYNEQFF; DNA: TGTGCCAGCAGTGAAGTGACGAGCTCCTACAATGAGCAGTTCTTC
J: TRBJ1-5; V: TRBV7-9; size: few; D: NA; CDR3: CASSLPGEPQHF; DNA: TGTGCCAGCAGCCTACCCGGTGAGCCCCAGCATTTT
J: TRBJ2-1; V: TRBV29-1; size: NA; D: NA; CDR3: CSVHPSQGSYNEQFF; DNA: TGCAGCGTCCACCCAAGTCAGGGGTCCTACAATGAGCAGTTCTTC
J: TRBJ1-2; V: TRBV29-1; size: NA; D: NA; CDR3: CSVVGQEIWGYTF; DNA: TGCAGCGTTGTTGGACAAGAGATTTGGGGCTACACCTTC
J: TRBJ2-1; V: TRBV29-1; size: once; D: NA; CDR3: CSVVGLSYNEQFF; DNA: TGCAGCGTTGTGGGGCTATCCTACAATGAGCAGTTCTTC